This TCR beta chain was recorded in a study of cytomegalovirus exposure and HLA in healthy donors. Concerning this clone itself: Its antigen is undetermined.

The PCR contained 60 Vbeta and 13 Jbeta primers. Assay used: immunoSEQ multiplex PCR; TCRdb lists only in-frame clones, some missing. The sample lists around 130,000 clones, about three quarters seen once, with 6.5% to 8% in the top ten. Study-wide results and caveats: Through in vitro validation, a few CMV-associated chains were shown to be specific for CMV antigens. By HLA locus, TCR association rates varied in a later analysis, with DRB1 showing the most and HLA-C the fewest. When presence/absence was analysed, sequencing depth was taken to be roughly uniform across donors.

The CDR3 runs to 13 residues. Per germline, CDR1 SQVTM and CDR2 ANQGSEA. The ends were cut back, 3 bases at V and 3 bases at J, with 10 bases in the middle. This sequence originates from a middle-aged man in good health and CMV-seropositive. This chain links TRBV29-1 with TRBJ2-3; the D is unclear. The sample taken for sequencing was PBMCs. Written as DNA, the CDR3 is TGCAGCGTTGACGGGTTGCGGACAGATACGCAGTATTTT. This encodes CSVDGLRTDTQYF.